The following is a T cell receptor beta chain sequence with its context. CDR1 and CDR2 from the germline V gene are SGHKS and YYEKEE (reference sequence). J gave up 6 bases and V 1 base, and 4 bases lay outside the gene matches. The CDR3 is 14 residues long. The entry originates in a study of blood T cell repertoires in COVID-19. Study-level information: Spain, Italy and the United States supplied samples that represented acute and convalescent COVID-19.

Clones were sequenced by immunoSEQ multiplex PCR, and TCRdb holds only the in-frame ones, with some missing. The repertoire holds approximately 260,000 clones, with about 87% as singletons. Input material: peripheral blood. The chain has TRBV5-5 and TRBJ1-3; 7 nucleotides line up with TRBD1. This clonotype was obtained from a human donor in a cohort sampled during active COVID-19. CDR3 sequence: CASSLTGVANTIYF. The CDR3 nucleotides are TGTGCCAGCAGCTTGACAGGGGTGGCAAACACCATATATTTT.